This entry describes one T cell receptor beta chain. This clonotype was detected many times. Its antigen target is currently unknown. There are no base qualities to consult, and no much larger clone falls within one base. CDR1 and CDR2 are drawn from the germline V gene: ENHRY, SYGVKD. From the cysteine through the phenylalanine, the CDR3 covers 14 amino acids. The entry retains the CDR3 DNA only, 42 bases that are in frame from base 1. V is shortened by 4 bases, J by 0 bases, and the region joining them spans 7 bases. A patient counted as having stable Graves' hyperthyroidism if no progression to ophthalmopathy occurred over 18 months of follow-up. Hyperthyroidism patients were aged 18 to 65 years and newly diagnosed, with disease duration of less than 2 months. Exclusion was applied to patients with uncontrolled infections, other autoimmune diseases, pregnancy or lactation. Diagnoses were established on the basis of clinical symptoms, serum thyroxine and TRAb, thyroid ultrasound, and orbital computed tomography. PBMCs were isolated from about 10 ml of fresh peripheral blood by Ficoll-Paque density gradient centrifugation. Total RNA was extracted using Trizol reagent, and RNA quality was assessed on an Agilent 2100 Bioanalyzer.

The data derive from a study of T cells in Graves' hyperthyroidism and ophthalmopathy (dated by TCRdb to about 2019). Study-level background: Peripheral blood samples were taken at the time of initial diagnosis, prior to any treatment. The study also compared thyroid tissue and blood T-cell repertoires from roughly 6 Graves' hyperthyroidism patients. The paper reports TCR Vbeta CDR3 sequencing of about 140 peripheral blood samples: fewer than 50 ophthalmopathy, over 70 hyperthyroidism and around 17 progressor patients. After sampling, hyperthyroidism patients received methimazole starting at 30 mg daily, and ophthalmopathy patients received high-dose intravenous methylprednisolone. Whether ophthalmopathy could be predicted prospectively was tested in an independent validation cohort made up of 18 to 20 hyperthyroidism patients plus 17 patients who later progressed to ophthalmopathy. The 100 discovery patients were divided at random into training and test sets in a 7:3 ratio. To identify distinguishing TCR V-J signatures, a discovery cohort of about a hundred patients was used, comprising 43 with Graves' ophthalmopathy and approximately 57 with stable Graves' hyperthyroidism. Overall study outcomes, separate from this receptor: In cross-validation, a model built on a 13 V-J signature told ophthalmopathy apart from stable hyperthyroidism with approximately 90% sensitivity and about 81% specificity, and in testing the same model reached 80%/75%. In validation, the model predicted progression to ophthalmopathy with approximately 71% sensitivity and approximately 78% specificity, a median of approximately 6.7 months before onset. No statistical method was used to fix the sample size in advance, and group allocation was not hidden from the investigators. Most expanded thyroid clonotypes (frequency above 0.001) were also detected in blood, a finding suggesting that blood repertoires may reflect thyroid immune responses.

Amplification of TCR beta CDR3 regions was carried out from RNA transcripts. For the first round of RT-PCR on the TCR CDR3, the HTBI primer set was used together with the Qiagen OneStep RT-PCR kit. Libraries were constructed in a second round of multiplex PCR, after which size selection and purification were performed. The libraries were sequenced on an Illumina HiSeq2000 using paired-end 100 bp reads. The published analysis was carried out like this. SOAPnuke was used to process the raw data, with reads discarded if the reads contained adapters or uncalled bases, had a mean Phred below 15, or lacked an exact constant-primer or identifier match. COPE v1.2.5 was used to merge high-quality paired reads, and clonotypes were defined as unique nucleotide sequences. Clonotypes were aligned to IMGT TRBV, TRBD and TRBJ reference segments using MiTCR v1.1. The analysis included only V-J combinations with a frequency above 0.0001, which together covered 98% to 99.2% of the repertoires. A TCS score was defined as the ratio between F50 (clonal expansion) and ExV (chaos), using BLOSUM62-based TCRdist between CDR3 peptides within each V-J. Welch's t-statistics and random forest reduced around 520 V-J features to fewer than 15, which were used in a naive Bayes classifier (R e1071). TCRdb took the public reads, trimmed them with fastp at Q25, ran MiXCR for clone calling and kept in-frame beta chains. CDR3 protein sequences are deduplicated, and each keeps its most common genes and DNA. The V and J calls reflect TCRdb's pipeline rather than the authors' work. The sample contains over 150,000 distinct CDR3 sequences, 17% of them found a single time. The ten largest clones represent 53% of the sample.

This receptor chain uses TRBV10-3 and TRBJ1-5, with a tentative D gene TRBD1 over 5 matching bases. The sequence derives from a woman aged 50 to 65 with Graves' hyperthyroidism. The sequencing sample was made of blood. DNA sequence: TGTGCCATCAGTGTGGGGGATAGCAATCAGCCCCAGCATTTT. Its coded protein is CAISVGDSNQPQHF.